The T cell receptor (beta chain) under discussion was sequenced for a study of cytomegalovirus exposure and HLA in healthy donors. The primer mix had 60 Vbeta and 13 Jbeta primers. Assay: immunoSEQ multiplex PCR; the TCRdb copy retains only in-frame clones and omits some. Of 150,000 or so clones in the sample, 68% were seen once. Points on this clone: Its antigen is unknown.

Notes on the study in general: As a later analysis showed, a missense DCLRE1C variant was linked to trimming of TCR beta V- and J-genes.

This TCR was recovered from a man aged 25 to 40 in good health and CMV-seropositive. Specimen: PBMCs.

The CDR3 sequence is CASSSGLGYNEQFF. The CDR3 DNA reads TGTGCCAGCAGTTCAGGACTAGGCTACAATGAGCAGTTCTTC. V gene TRBV27 combines with J gene TRBJ2-1; 7 bases are a match to TRBD2. Trimming removed 4 bases from V and 3 bases from J; junction bases left unmatched: 3. The V gene's germline CDR1 is MNHEY and CDR2 SMNVEV (reference sequence). This CDR3 is 14 amino acids long.